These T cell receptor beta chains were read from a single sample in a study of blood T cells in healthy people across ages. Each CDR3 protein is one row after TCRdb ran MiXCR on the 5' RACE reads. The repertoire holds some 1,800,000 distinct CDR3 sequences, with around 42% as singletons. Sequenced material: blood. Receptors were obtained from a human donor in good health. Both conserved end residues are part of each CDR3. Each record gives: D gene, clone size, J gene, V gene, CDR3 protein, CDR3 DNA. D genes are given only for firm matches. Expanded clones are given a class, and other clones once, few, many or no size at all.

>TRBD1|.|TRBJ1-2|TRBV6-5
CASSYSDRPPDGYTF
TGTGCCAGCAGTTACTCGGACAGGCCGCCGGATGGCTACACCTTC
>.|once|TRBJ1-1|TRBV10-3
CAISEKHTYTEAFF
TGTGCCATCAGTGAGAAACACACATACACTGAAGCTTTCTTT
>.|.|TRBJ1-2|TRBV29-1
CSVATVGGYTF
TGCAGCGTTGCCACAGTGGGCGGCTACACCTTC
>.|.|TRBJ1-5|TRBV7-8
CASIEKRGEKQPQHF
TGTGCCAGCATAGAAAAGCGAGGGGAGAAACAGCCCCAGCATTTT
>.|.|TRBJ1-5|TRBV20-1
CSASTQGERPQHF
TGCAGTGCTTCTACTCAGGGAGAGCGGCCCCAGCATTTT
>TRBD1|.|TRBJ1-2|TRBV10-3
CAISAGGNGYTF
TGTGCCATCAGTGCAGGGGGGAATGGCTACACCTTC
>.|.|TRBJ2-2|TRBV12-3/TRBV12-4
CASSLARGTGELFF
TGTGCCAGCAGTTTAGCCCGGGGTACCGGGGAGCTGTTTTTT
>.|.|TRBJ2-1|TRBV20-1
CSAISRDMETQFF
TGCAGTGCTATATCCCGGGACATGGAGACCCAGTTCTTC
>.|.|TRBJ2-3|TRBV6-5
CASSRLESTQYF
TGTGCCAGCAGTCGCCTAGAGAGTACGCAGTATTTT
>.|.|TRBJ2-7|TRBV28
CASSLYWTVLRPQRPYEQYF
TGTGCCAGCAGCCTATACTGGACAGTTCTTCGACCCCAACGACCCTACGAGCAGTACTTC
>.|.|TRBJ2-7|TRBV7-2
CASSLGVGAHEQYF
TGTGCCAGCAGCTTAGGTGTAGGGGCCCACGAGCAGTACTTC
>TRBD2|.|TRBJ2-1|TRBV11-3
CASSHGLAGNEQFF
TGTGCCAGCAGCCACGGACTAGCGGGCAATGAGCAGTTCTTC
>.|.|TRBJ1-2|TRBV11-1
CASSHVGGGNYGYTF
TGTGCCAGCAGCCATGTCGGGGGCGGTAACTATGGCTACACCTTC
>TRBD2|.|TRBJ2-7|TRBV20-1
CSARVHTSDSYEQYF
TGCAGTGCTAGAGTACATACTAGCGACTCCTACGAGCAGTACTTC
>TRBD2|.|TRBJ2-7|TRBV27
CASSWGRGVYEQYF
TGTGCCAGCAGCTGGGGGCGGGGGGTCTACGAGCAGTACTTC
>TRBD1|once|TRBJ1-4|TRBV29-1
CNARGRVDEKLFF
TGCAACGCCAGGGGGCGGGTGGATGAAAAACTGTTTTTT
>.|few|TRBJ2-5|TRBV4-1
CASSHGMGVAETQYF
TGCGCCAGCAGCCATGGAATGGGGGTTGCAGAGACCCAGTACTTC
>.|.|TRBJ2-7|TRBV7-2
CASSPRVFGDEQYF
TGTGCCAGCAGCCCACGAGTATTTGGTGACGAGCAGTACTTC
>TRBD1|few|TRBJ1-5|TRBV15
CATSRDARWGQGEDQPQHF
TGTGCCACCAGCAGAGATGCTCGCTGGGGACAGGGGGAAGATCAGCCCCAGCATTTT
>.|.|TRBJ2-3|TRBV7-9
CASSLWTDLHEDTQYF
TGTGCCAGCAGCTTATGGACAGACCTTCATGAAGATACGCAGTATTTT
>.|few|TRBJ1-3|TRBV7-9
CASSPENTIYF
TGTGCCAGCAGCCCTGAAAACACCATATATTTT
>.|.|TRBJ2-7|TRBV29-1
CSVLPTASYEQYF
TGCAGCGTTCTCCCGACAGCTTCCTACGAGCAGTACTTC
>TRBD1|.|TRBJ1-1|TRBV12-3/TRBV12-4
CASSDRGEAFF
TGTGCCAGCAGCGACAGGGGAGAAGCTTTCTTT
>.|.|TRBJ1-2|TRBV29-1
CSVRTETYGYTF
TGCAGCGTTCGAACAGAAACCTATGGCTACACCTTC
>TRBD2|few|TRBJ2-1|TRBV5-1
CASSYLAGAYNEQFF
TGCGCCAGCAGCTACCTAGCGGGGGCCTACAATGAGCAGTTCTTC
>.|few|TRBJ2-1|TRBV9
CASSRDGVVGSGNEQFF
TGTGCCAGCAGCCGAGATGGCGTGGTGGGATCGGGCAATGAGCAGTTCTTC
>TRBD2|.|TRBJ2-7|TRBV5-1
CASSLLIAGRGSSYEQYF
TGCGCCAGCAGCTTGTTGATCGCAGGGAGGGGAAGCTCCTACGAGCAGTACTTC
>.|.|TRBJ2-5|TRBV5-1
CASSLNRELTQYF
TGCGCCAGCAGCTTGAACAGAGAGCTGACCCAGTACTTC
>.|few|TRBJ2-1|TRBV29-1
CSVEVSSASSYNEQFF
TGCAGCGTTGAAGTGAGTAGCGCTAGCTCCTACAATGAGCAGTTCTTC
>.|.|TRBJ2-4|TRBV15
CATRDRSLGWYF
TGTGCCACCAGGGACCGATCGCTGGGGTGGTACTTC
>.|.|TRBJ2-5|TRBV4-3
CASSQVYHAQETQYF
TGCGCCAGCAGCCAAGTGTATCACGCCCAAGAGACCCAGTACTTC
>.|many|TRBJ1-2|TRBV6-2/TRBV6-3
CASKQGLHNYGYTF
TGTGCCAGCAAACAAGGGCTACACAACTATGGCTACACCTTC
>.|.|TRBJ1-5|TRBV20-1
CSARDTGTHNQPQHF
TGCAGTGCTAGAGATACAGGGACCCACAATCAGCCCCAGCATTTT
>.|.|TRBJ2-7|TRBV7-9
CASSPVGRRSYEQYF
TGTGCCAGCAGCCCCGTAGGACGGAGAAGCTACGAGCAGTACTTC
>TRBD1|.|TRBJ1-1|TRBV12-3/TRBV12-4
CASSLGGGSYLAEAFF
TGTGCCAGCAGTTTAGGAGGGGGCAGCTATCTGGCTGAAGCTTTCTTT
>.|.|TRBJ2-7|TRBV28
CASSGHDEQYF
TGTGCCAGCAGTGGGCACGACGAGCAGTACTTC
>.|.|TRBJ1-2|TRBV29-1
CSVDLWQGWGGYTF
TGCAGCGTTGATCTTTGGCAGGGCTGGGGAGGCTACACCTTC
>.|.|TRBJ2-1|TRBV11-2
CASSSGRSEQFF
TGTGCCAGCAGCTCAGGGAGGAGTGAGCAGTTCTTC
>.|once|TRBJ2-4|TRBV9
CASSLTAGTYNEQYF
TGTGCCAGCAGCTTAACAGCAGGGACCTACAATGAGCAGTACTTC
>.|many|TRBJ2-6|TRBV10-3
CAISKDTENALTF
TGTGCCATCAGTAAGGACACGGAGAACGCCCTGACTTTC
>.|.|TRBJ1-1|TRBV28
CASSERNSPTEAFF
TGTGCCAGCAGTGAGCGCAACTCGCCCACTGAAGCTTTCTTT
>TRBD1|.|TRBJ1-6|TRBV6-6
CASSYGTGERFTPLHF
TGTGCCAGCAGTTACGGGACAGGGGAACGTTTCACACCCCTCCACTTT
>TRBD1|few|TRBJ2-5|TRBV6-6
CASSYLSGQKETQYF
TGTGCCAGCAGTTACCTATCGGGACAGAAAGAGACCCAGTACTTC
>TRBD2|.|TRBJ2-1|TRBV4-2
CTSSQGTSGDYNEQFF
TGTACCAGCAGCCAAGGAACTAGCGGGGACTACAATGAGCAGTTCTTC
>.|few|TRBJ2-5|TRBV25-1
CASSENRQETQYF
TGTGCCAGCAGTGAGAACAGGCAAGAGACCCAGTACTTC
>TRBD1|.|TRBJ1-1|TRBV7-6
CASTHRGFMNTEAFF
TGTGCCAGCACCCACAGGGGTTTCATGAACACTGAAGCTTTCTTT
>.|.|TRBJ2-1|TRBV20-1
CSATPSYNEQFF
TGCAGTGCTACCCCCTCCTACAATGAGCAGTTCTTC
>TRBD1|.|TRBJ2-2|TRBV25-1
CASSERGQGAAGELFF
TGTGCCAGCAGTGAACGGGGTCAGGGGGCGGCCGGGGAGCTGTTTTTT
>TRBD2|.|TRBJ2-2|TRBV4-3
CASSQGPRLAGGPNTGELFF
TGCGCCAGCAGCCAAGGTCCTCGGCTAGCGGGGGGGCCTAACACCGGGGAGCTGTTTTTT
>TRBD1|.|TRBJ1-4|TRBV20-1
CSAPTGYSEKLFF
TGCAGTGCCCCGACAGGGTATAGTGAAAAACTGTTTTTT
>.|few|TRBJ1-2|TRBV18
CASSPPTANYGYTF
TGTGCCAGCTCACCACCGACAGCTAACTATGGCTACACCTTC
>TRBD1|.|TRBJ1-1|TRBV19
CASSPRDRGTTEAFF
TGTGCCAGTAGTCCTCGGGACAGGGGGACCACTGAAGCTTTCTTT
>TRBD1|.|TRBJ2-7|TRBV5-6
CASSLRGWEFGSYEQYF
TGTGCCAGCAGCCTCAGGGGGTGGGAATTTGGTTCCTACGAGCAGTACTTC
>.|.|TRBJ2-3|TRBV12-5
CASGFQGGGPSGDTQYF
TGTGCTAGTGGTTTCCAGGGAGGGGGGCCTTCAGGAGATACGCAGTATTTT
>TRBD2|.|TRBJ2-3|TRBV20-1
CSARFRLAGGGLITDTQYF
TGCAGTGCTAGATTTCGACTAGCGGGGGGGGGCCTGATCACAGATACGCAGTATTTT